This T cell receptor beta chain came from a study of T-cell reconstitution after alpha-beta-depleted transplantation in children (TCRdb year 2016). Background on the whole study: T-cell immune reconstitution after TCRalphabeta/CD19-depleted allogeneic hematopoietic cell transplantation in children was quantitatively tracked in the study by means of TCR repertoire profiling. The paper's findings and limits, for the study overall: The high TCRbeta diversity at day 60 in some patients was ascribed to recipient T cells and intrathymic progenitors that had survived conditioning. The apparently early recovery of alphabetaT-cell counts about two months after transplant reportedly depended on only several hundred rapidly expanded clones that came from non-depleted graft cells. Over subsequent months, a decline in hyperexpanded clone frequencies was noted, and after one year, T-cell counts and TCRbeta diversity were mostly ascribed to newly produced T cells.

Taken from cysteine to phenylalanine, the CDR3 has 14 residues. CDR3 DNA only is kept here, 42 bases in frame from base 1. V has 2 bases trimmed and J has 8 bases trimmed; junction bases matching no gene number 4. From a lookup of the germline V gene, CDR1 and CDR2 are SGHDT and YYEEEE. Library creation used PCR. Sequencing was carried out with an Illumina HiSeq 2500. To normalize quantification of the TCRbeta repertoire, the TCR libraries were built with molecular barcoding that relied on unique molecular identifiers. Using fastp at Q25 and MiXCR, TCRdb reprocessed the public reads and kept productive beta chains. Rows are unified per CDR3 protein, each entry keeping the most common DNA and genes. Present in this sample are just over 950,000 distinct CDR3 sequences, about 29% of which were seen just once. The top ten clones comprise over 25% of the sample. What this sample's treatment or condition label stands for: allogeneic hematopoietic cell transplantation with graft depleted of TCRalphabeta T cells and CD19 B cells. The children who served as transplant recipients had been given grafts of TCRalphabeta/CD19-depleted allogeneic hematopoietic cells.

In the case of this clonotype: Its antigen specificity is not known. No much larger clone is present one base from it, and per-base qualities are unavailable.

The source of this sequence is a boy under three years old who had a stem cell transplant for SCID, so the T cells may come from the graft donor. The V and J genes are TRBV5-6 and TRBJ2-3, with 11 middle bases fitting TRBD1. The material sequenced was PBMCs, mostly from graft donor cells, taken 360 days after TCRalphabeta/CD19-depleted stem cell transplant. CDR3 protein: CASSFAGTGGTQYF. Here is the DNA: TGTGCCAGCAGCTTTGCCGGGACAGGGGGTACGCAGTATTTT.